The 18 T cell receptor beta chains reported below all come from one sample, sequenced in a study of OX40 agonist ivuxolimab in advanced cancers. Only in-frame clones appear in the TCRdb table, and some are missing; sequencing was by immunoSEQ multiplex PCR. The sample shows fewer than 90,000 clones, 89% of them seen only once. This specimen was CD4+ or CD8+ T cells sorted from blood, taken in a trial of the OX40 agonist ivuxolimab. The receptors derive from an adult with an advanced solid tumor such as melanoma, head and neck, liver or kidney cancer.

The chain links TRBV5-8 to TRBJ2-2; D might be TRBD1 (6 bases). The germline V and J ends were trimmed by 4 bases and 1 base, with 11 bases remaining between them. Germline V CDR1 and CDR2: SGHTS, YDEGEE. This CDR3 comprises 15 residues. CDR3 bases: TGTGCCAGCAGCCCCGGGACATTGAACACCGGGGAGCTGTTTTTT. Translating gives CASSPGTLNTGELFF. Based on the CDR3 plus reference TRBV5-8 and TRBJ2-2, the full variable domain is EAGVTQSPTHLIKTRGQQATLRCSPISGHTSVYWYQQALGLGLQFLLWYDEGEERNRGNFPPRFSGRQFPNYSSELNVNALELEDSALYLCASSPGTLNTGELFFGEGSRLTVL.

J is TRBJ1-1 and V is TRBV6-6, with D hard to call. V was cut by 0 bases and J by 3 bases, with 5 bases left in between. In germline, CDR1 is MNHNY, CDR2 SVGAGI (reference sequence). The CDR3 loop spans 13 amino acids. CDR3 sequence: CASSYSADTEAFF. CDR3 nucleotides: TGTGCCAGCAGTTACTCGGCCGACACTGAAGCTTTCTTT.

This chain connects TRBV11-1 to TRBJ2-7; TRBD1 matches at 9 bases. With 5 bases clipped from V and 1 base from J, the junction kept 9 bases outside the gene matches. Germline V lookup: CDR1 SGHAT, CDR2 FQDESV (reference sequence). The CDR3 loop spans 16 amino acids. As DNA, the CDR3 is TGTGCCAGCAGCGGGGGGGACAGGGCCTTTTCCTACGAGCAGTACTTC. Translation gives CASSGGDRAFSYEQYF.

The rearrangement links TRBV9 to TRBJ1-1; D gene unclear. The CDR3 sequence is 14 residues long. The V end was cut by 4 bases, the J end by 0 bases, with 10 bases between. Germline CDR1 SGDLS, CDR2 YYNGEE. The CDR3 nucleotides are TGTGCCAGCAGCCCGAGTCAGGTGAACACTGAAGCTTTCTTT. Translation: CASSPSQVNTEAFF.

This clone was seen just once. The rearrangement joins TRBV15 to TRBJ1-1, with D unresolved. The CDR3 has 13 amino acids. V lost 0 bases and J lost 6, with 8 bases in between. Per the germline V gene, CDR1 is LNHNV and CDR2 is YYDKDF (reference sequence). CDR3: CATSRDLGSEAFF. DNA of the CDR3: TGTGCCACCAGCAGAGATCTGGGTTCTGAAGCTTTCTTT.

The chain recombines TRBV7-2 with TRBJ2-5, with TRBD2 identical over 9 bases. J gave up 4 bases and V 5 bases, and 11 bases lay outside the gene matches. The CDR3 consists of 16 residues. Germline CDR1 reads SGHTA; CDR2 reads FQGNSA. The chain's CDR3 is CASSIPSGIPRETQYF. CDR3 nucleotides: TGTGCCAGCAGCATCCCTAGCGGGATACCTAGAGAGACCCAGTACTTC. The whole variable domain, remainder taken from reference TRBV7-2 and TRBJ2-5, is GAGVSQSPSNKVTEKGKDVELRCDPISGHTALYWYRQSLGQGLEFLIYFQGNSAPDKSGLPSDRFSAERTGGSVSTLTIQRTQQEDSAVYLCASSIPSGIPRETQYFGPGTRLLVL.

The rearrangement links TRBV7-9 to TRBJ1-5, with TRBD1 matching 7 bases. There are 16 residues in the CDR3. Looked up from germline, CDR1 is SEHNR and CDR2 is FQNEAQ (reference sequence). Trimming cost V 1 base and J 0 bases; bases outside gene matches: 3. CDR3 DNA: TGTGCCAGCAGCTTAGAAGGGGGCGGTAGCAATCAGCCCCAGCATTTT. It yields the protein CASSLEGGGSNQPQHF.

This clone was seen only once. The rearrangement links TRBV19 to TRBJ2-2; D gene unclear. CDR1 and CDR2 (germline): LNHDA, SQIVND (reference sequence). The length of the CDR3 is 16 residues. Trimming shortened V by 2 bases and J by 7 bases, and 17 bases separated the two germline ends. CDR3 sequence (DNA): TGTGCCAGTAGTATAAGGCGTTCGGGTCTCTTCGGGGAGCTGTTTTTT. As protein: CASSIRRSGLFGELFF.

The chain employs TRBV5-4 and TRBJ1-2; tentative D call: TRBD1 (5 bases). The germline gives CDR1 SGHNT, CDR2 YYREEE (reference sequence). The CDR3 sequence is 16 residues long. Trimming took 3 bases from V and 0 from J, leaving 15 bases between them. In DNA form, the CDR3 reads TGTGCCAGCAGCTACGGGGGGGGGTCGGCTAACTATGGCTACACCTTC. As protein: CASSYGGGSANYGYTF.

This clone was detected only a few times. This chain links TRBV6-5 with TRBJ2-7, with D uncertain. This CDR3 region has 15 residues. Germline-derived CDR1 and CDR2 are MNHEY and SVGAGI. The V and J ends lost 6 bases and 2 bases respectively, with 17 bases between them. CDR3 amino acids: CASRPPRAGAYEQYF. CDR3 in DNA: TGTGCCAGCAGACCCCCCAGAGCCGGCGCCTACGAGCAGTACTTC.

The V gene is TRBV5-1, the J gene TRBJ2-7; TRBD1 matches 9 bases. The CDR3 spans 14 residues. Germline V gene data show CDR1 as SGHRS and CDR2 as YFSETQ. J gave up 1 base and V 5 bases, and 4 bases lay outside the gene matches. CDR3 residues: CASRQQGASYEQYF. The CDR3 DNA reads TGCGCCAGCAGACAACAGGGGGCGTCCTACGAGCAGTACTTC.

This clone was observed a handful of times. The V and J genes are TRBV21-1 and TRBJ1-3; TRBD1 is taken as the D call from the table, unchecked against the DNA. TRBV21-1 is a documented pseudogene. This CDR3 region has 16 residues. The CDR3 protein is CASSKMVADSGNTIYF. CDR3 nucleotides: TGTGCCAGCAGCAAAATGGTCGCAGACTCTGGAAACACCATATATTTT.

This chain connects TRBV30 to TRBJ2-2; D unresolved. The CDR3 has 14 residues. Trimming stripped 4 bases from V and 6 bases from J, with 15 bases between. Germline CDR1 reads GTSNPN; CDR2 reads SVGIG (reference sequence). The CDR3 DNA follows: TGTGCCTGGACCCCTATTAGCTCTTCCGGGGAGCTGTTTTTT. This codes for CAWTPISSSGELFF.

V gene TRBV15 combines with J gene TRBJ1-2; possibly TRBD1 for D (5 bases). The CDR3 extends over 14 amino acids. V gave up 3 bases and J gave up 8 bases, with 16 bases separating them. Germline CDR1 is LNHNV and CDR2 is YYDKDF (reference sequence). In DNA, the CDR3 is TGTGCCACCAGCAGGACGGGAGGGGCGTTCGGCTACACCTTC. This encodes CATSRTGGAFGYTF.

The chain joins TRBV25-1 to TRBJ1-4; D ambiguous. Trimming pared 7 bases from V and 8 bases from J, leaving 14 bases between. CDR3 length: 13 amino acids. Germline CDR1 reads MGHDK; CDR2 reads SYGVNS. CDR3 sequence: CASTSMPGEKLFF. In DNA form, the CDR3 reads TGTGCCAGCACTTCCATGCCCGGGGAAAAACTGTTTTTT.

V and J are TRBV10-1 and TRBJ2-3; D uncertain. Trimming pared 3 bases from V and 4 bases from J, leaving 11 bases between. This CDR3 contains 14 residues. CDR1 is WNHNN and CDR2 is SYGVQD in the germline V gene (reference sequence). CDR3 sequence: CASSDFIRPDTQYF. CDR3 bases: TGCGCCAGCAGTGATTTCATTCGGCCAGATACGCAGTATTTT.

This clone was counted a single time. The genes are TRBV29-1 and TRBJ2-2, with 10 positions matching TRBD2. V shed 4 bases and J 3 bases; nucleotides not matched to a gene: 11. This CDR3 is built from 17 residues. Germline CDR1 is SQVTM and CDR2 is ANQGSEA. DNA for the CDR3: TGCAGCGTTGTCCGGCCTAGCGGGAGTCCGGACACCGGGGAGCTGTTTTTT. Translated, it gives CSVVRPSGSPDTGELFF.

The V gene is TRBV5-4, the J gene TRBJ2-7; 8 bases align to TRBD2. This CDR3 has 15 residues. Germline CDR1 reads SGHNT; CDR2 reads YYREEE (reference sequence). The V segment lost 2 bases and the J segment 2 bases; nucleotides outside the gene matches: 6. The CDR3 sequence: CASSLSAGGPYEQYF. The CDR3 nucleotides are TGTGCCAGCAGCTTATCCGCGGGAGGTCCCTACGAGCAGTACTTC.